This T cell receptor (beta chain) appears in the sequencing data of a study of T cell responses to AZD1222 COVID-19 vaccine. Here immunoSEQ multiplex PCR was the method, and the copy in TCRdb shows in-frame clones only, minus some. The top ten hold 2.5% to 3% of the sample, which has about 190,000 clones, around 87% seen once. Trimming pared 8 bases from V and 5 bases from J, leaving 18 bases between. Per the germline V gene, CDR1 is PRHDT and CDR2 is FYEKMQ (reference sequence). The CDR3 loop spans 14 amino acids. The receptor comes from an adult in good health. The chain carries TRBV13 and TRBJ1-1, with D unresolved. Here the sequenced sample was peripheral blood, taken on day 0 of MenACWY control vaccination. CDR3 protein: CASEPTPTQTEAFF. CDR3 coding DNA: TGTGCCAGCGAACCGACCCCTACGCAGACTGAAGCTTTCTTT.